This TCR beta chain was captured in a study of T cell responses to AZD1222 COVID-19 vaccine. The study's findings and limits: Donors were largely white British and mainly female; clonal diversity was possibly underestimated. Seropositive status at baseline applied to only five or six AZD1222 recipients. Among vaccine-associated CD4 TCRs, coverage spanned spike, with dominance at 160-218 and 743-854. The reported proportion of spike-specific TCRs targeting unmutated variant regions was nearly half.

With regard to this clone: The antigen is unknown.

Profiled with immunoSEQ multiplex PCR; TCRdb holds only in-frame clones, not every one. Among 99,000 or so clones listed, more than 75% were seen once. The clonotype originates from an adult in good health. Sequencing used peripheral blood, obtained on day 0 of AZD1222 vaccination.

The CDR3 reads CASSFPGTARGYTF. The CDR3 DNA follows: TGTGCCAGCAGCTTCCCCGGGACAGCGCGTGGCTACACCTTC. The chain uses TRBV7-3 and TRBJ1-2; 7 bases map to TRBD1. The germline CDR1 and CDR2 sequences are SGHTA and FQGTGA. V was clipped by 3 bases and J by 7 bases; unmatched bases: 8. The CDR3 is 14 residues long. The whole variable domain, filled in from reference TRBV7-3 and TRBJ1-2, reads GAGVSQTPSNKVTEKGKYVELRCDPISGHTALYWYRQSLGQGPEFLIYFQGTGAADDSGLPNDRFFAVRPEGSVSTLKIQRTERGDSAVYLCASSFPGTARGYTFGSGTRLTVV.